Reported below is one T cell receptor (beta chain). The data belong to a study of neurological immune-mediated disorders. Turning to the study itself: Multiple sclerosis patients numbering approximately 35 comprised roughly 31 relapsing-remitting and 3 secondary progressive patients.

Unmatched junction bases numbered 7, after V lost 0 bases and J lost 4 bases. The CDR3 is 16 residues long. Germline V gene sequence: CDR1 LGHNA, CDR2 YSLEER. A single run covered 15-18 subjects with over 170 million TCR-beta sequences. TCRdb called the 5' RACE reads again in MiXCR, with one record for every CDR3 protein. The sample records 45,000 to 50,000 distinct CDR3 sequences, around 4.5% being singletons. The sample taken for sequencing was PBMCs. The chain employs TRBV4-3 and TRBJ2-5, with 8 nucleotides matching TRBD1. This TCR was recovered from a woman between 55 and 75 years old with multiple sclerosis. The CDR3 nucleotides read TGCGCCAGCAGCCAAGAAACCGCTACAGGGGGAGAGACCCAGTACTTC. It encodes CASSQETATGGETQYF.